A single sample is the source of the 20 T cell receptor beta chains below, sequenced in a study of T cell repertoires in cytomegalovirus infection. Via MiXCR, TCRdb re-called the reads, giving one row per CDR3 protein. Here the sample spans about 320,000 distinct CDR3 sequences, more than 8% being singletons. Sequencing was performed on PBMCs. The receptors stem from a human donor in good health (CMV status not recorded). Some clones in this sample may be carry-over from other donors' samples.

The sample holds many counts of this clonotype. The chain recombines TRBV14 with TRBJ2-1, with TRBD1 identical over 7 bases. The germline V gene has CDR1 SGHDN and CDR2 FVKESK. The CDR3 is 14 amino acids. Losses at the gene ends were 0 bases for V and 15 bases for J; bases not matched to a gene: 11. CDR3 sequence reads: CASSQENQGERRFF. The CDR3 DNA reads TGTGCCAGCAGCCAAGAAAACCAGGGGGAGCGAAGGTTCTTC.

This clonotype was observed a handful of times. This chain connects TRBV12-3 or TRBV12-4 to TRBJ2-1, with TRBD2 identical over 9 bases. The CDR3 has 17 residues. V lost 0 bases, J lost 7 bases, and 10 bases stayed unmatched. The CDR3 nucleotides read TGTGCCAGCAGTTTAGCGCGTCAGCGGGGGGTCTTAAATGAGCAGTTCTTC. Amino acids: CASSLARQRGVLNEQFF.

This clonotype was counted ten times or more. V is TRBV5-4 and J is TRBJ2-7; 7 nucleotides align to TRBD2. V was clipped by 2 bases and J by 6 bases; unmatched bases: 8. The CDR3 sequence is 14 residues long. Germline loops: CDR1 SGHNT, CDR2 YYREEE (reference sequence). CDR3 in amino acids: CASSFQRDLGEQYF. The CDR3 DNA is TGTGCCAGCAGCTTTCAGCGGGATTTGGGCGAGCAGTACTTC.

This clonotype was seen at least ten times. The chain combines TRBV20-1 with TRBJ2-5; 9 bases are shared with TRBD1. Losses at the gene ends were 6 bases for V and 4 bases for J; bases not matched to a gene: 12. Germline CDR1 and CDR2: DFQATT and SNEGSKA (reference sequence). The CDR3 has 15 residues. CDR3 sequence: CSAPGQGFVRETQYF. CDR3 DNA: TGCAGTGCCCCGGGACAGGGCTTTGTGCGAGAGACCCAGTACTTC.

The chain joins TRBV7-9 to TRBJ2-5; 7 nucleotides match TRBD1. From germline, CDR1 is SEHNR and CDR2 FQNEAQ (reference sequence). The CDR3 consists of 16 residues. V lost 5 bases, J lost 5 bases, and 14 bases stayed unmatched. In nucleotides, the CDR3 is TGTGCCAGCAGCGCGAGAGGACAGGCTGCGGATGAGACCCAGTACTTC. Amino acid sequence: CASSARGQAADETQYF.

This clonotype occurred many times. The chain has TRBV28 and TRBJ1-2; D gene uncertain. V dropped 1 base and J dropped 2 bases, with 11 bases sitting between them. The CDR3 has 15 amino acids. Germline V gene lookup returns CDR1 MDHEN and CDR2 SYDVKM. In nucleotides, the CDR3 is TGTGCCAGCAGTTTATCCGGACCTGGGAACTATGGCTACACCTTC. Protein sequence: CASSLSGPGNYGYTF.

This clonotype was counted ten times or more. The chain combines TRBV2 with TRBJ2-2, with unresolved D. Trimming left V 9 bases short and J 0 bases short, with 8 bases between. The germline V gene has CDR1 SNHLY and CDR2 FYNNEI. This CDR3 is built from 13 residues. The CDR3 DNA is TGTGCCAGAGGGCGGTCGAACACCGGGGAGCTGTTTTTT. Protein sequence: CARGRSNTGELFF.

This clonotype came up a few times. This chain uses TRBV25-1 with TRBJ2-7; TRBD1 matches 9 bases. CDR3 size: 15 residues. The germline V gene has CDR1 MGHDK and CDR2 SYGVNS. V lost 6 bases, J lost 2 bases, and 8 bases stayed unmatched. CDR3: CASRGPGQGTYEQYF. The CDR3 DNA reads as TGTGCCAGCAGGGGTCCGGGACAGGGCACCTACGAGCAGTACTTC.

The chain combines TRBV4-3 with TRBJ2-7, with 7 nucleotides matching TRBD1. The V gene end was trimmed by 0 bases and the J gene end by 0 bases; junction bases not matched to a gene: 5. The CDR3 is made up of 16 amino acids. CDR1 LGHNA and CDR2 YSLEER come from the germline V gene. The chain's CDR3 is CASSQDRTGPSYEQYF. The CDR3 DNA follows: TGCGCCAGCAGCCAAGATAGGACAGGACCCTCCTACGAGCAGTACTTC.

In its sample, this clonotype was seen many times. The genes are TRBV7-2 and TRBJ2-1, with 14 bases aligning to TRBD2. The trim removed 4 bases at V and 4 bases at J, leaving 3 bases unmatched. In germline, CDR1 is SGHTA, CDR2 FQGNSA. The length of the CDR3 is 16 residues. The CDR3 nucleotides read TGTGCCAGCAGCTCGACTAGCGGGGGGGCTTACAATGAGCAGTTCTTC. Translation: CASSSTSGGAYNEQFF.

This clonotype has just a few counts. The chain employs TRBV28 and TRBJ2-1; 8 bases line up with TRBD2. Germline V lookup: CDR1 MDHEN, CDR2 SYDVKM. The CDR3 is made up of 16 amino acids. The V and J ends lost 6 bases and 5 bases, in that order; junction bases with no gene match: 12. Written as DNA, the CDR3 is TGTGCCAGCAGCCGTCGGAGCGGGAGACCCAACAATGAGCAGTTCTTC. The encoded protein is CASSRRSGRPNNEQFF.

A word on this clonotype: It may be a read error: a sequence one base away is much more abundant. V usage is TRBV7-2 and J usage is TRBJ2-7, with TRBD2 matching over 10 bases. This CDR3 has 15 amino acids. From germline, CDR1 is SGHTA and CDR2 FQGNSA. The ends lost 5 bases at V and 2 bases at J; junction bases unmatched: 6. In DNA, the CDR3 is TGTGCCAGCAGCGTTAGCGGGGGGCTCCCCTACGAGCAGTACTTC. Its protein product is CASSVSGGLPYEQYF.

The sample holds a few counts of this clonotype. The gene calls are TRBV5-4 and TRBJ1-1; D gene unclear. V was trimmed by 3 bases and J by 2 bases, leaving 8 bases between them. The germline V gene has CDR1 SGHNT and CDR2 YYREEE (reference sequence). There are 13 residues in the CDR3. CDR3 sequence: CASSSYINTEAFF. CDR3 nucleotides: TGTGCCAGCAGCTCTTACATCAACACTGAAGCTTTCTTT. Full variable domain (outside the CDR3, taken from reference TRBV5-4 and TRBJ1-1): ETGVTQSPTHLIKTRGQQVTLRCSSQSGHNTVSWYQQALGQGPQFIFQYYREEENGRGNFPPRFSGLQFPNYSSELNVNALELDDSALYLCASSSYINTEAFFGQGTRLTVV.

This clonotype has ten or more counts. V and J are TRBV7-2 and TRBJ2-1; 11 bases are a match to TRBD2. Germline-derived CDR1 and CDR2 are SGHTA and FQGNSA. With V trimmed by 1 base and J by 7 bases, 6 bases remained unmatched. The CDR3 totals 16 residues. In nucleotides, the CDR3 is TGTGCCAGCAGCTTAGTGGTAGCGGGGGGGCAAAATGAGCAGTTCTTC. Translation gives CASSLVVAGGQNEQFF.

This clonotype has only a few counts. V usage is TRBV12-3 or TRBV12-4 and J usage is TRBJ2-1, with 10 bases that match TRBD1. J gave up 4 bases and V 5 bases, and 5 bases lay outside the gene matches. The CDR3 is 15 residues long. CDR3 in amino acids: CASSPRDRGYNEQFF. Written as DNA, the CDR3 is TGTGCCAGCAGTCCCCGGGACAGGGGTTACAATGAGCAGTTCTTC.

This clonotype has more than one count but fewer than ten. V usage is TRBV6-8 and J usage is TRBJ2-3, with D perhaps TRBD2 (6 bases). The CDR3 has 16 residues. V was trimmed by 0 bases and J by 1 base, leaving 11 bases between them. CDR1 is MNHGY and CDR2 is SAAAGT in the germline V gene. The CDR3 loop is CASSYSGPGGTDTQYF. In DNA form, the CDR3 reads TGTGCCAGCAGTTACTCGGGGCCGGGGGGCACAGATACGCAGTATTTT.

A few counts support this clonotype. The rearrangement links TRBV7-8 to TRBJ1-3; perhaps TRBD1 as D (6 bases). The length of the CDR3 is 16 residues. V was shortened by 4 bases and J by 3 bases, with 16 bases between the two germline ends. In germline, CDR1 is SGHVS, CDR2 FQNEAQ. CDR3 protein: CASSSDRRLSGNTIYF. Here the CDR3 DNA reads TGTGCCAGCAGCTCCGACAGGAGGTTAAGTGGAAACACCATATATTTT.

The chain recombines TRBV3-1 with TRBJ1-1; the D gene is possibly TRBD1 (6 bases). The CDR3 is made up of 17 amino acids. Germline V gives CDR1 LGHDT, CDR2 YNNKEL (reference sequence). V lost 0 bases and J lost 2, with 16 bases in between. In nucleotides, the CDR3 is TGTGCCAGCAGCCAAGATCGGGTAACAGGGCTAAACACTGAAGCTTTCTTT. This encodes CASSQDRVTGLNTEAFF.

The table lists this clonotype with a few counts. The chain couples TRBV7-2 to TRBJ2-5, with TRBD1 as a possible D gene (6 bases). Trimming removed 5 bases from V and 9 bases from J, with 13 bases in between. The CDR3 runs to 12 residues. Germline V gene data show CDR1 as SGHTA and CDR2 as FQGNSA. The CDR3 DNA follows: TGTGCCAGCAGCGGGGACACCCGGGCCCAGTACTTC. This encodes CASSGDTRAQYF.

This clonotype was recorded at least ten times. The chain employs TRBV7-8 and TRBJ1-1; D gene unclear. CDR1 and CDR2 (germline): SGHVS, FQNEAQ. The CDR3 is made up of 15 amino acids. Trimming left V 2 bases short and J 3 bases short, with 13 bases between. This chain's CDR3 is CASSLRPAGDTEAFF. Written as DNA, the CDR3 is TGTGCCAGCAGCTTAAGGCCGGCCGGAGACACTGAAGCTTTCTTT.